A single T cell receptor (beta chain) is shown here with its context. This record comes from a study of patients and donors after allogeneic stem cell transplantation. Each CDR3 protein is one row after TCRdb ran MiXCR on the RT-PCR reads. This sample has 100,000 to 130,000 distinct CDR3 sequences; 35% occur once, and the top ten carry 27%. Germline-derived CDR1 and CDR2 are LGHNA and YSLEER. Trimming removed 0 bases at V and 3 bases at J, with 10 bases between. The CDR3 spans 15 residues. The sequencing input was blood, either unsorted or a sorted T cell fraction (not recorded which). The source of this sequence is a human donor who was either an allogeneic HSCT recipient or a stem cell or donor lymphocyte infusion donor (not recorded which). It is not recorded whose cells these are; they may come from a transplant donor. This chain connects TRBV4-3 to TRBJ2-3; the D is unclear. The CDR3 nucleotides are TGCGCCAGCAGCCAAGAGGTGGGATGGACAGATACGCAGTATTTT. This encodes CASSQEVGWTDTQYF.